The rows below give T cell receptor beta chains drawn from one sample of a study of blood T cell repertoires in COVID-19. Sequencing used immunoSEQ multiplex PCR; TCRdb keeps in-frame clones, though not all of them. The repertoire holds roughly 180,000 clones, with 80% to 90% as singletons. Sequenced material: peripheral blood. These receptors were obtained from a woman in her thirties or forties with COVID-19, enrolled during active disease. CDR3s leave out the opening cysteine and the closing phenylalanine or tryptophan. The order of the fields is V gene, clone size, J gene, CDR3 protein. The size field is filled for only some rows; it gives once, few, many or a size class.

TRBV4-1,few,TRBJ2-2,ASSQESAGARTGELF
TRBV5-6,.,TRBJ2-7,ASSPPRTGPYEQY
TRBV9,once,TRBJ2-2,ASTETGSNTGELF
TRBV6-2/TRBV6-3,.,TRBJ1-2,ASSYSGTAYGYT
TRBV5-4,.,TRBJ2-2,ASSWTTGELF
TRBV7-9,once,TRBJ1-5,ASSLERDQPQH
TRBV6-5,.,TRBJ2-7,AVLFGQGHEQY
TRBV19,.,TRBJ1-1,ASKVAGPVNTEAF
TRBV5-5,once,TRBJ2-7,ASRELGSISYEQY
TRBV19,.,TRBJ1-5,ASSGQGERPQH
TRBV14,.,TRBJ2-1,ASSQDRAAGGYYNEQF
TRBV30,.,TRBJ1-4,ATSNVGARGEEKLF
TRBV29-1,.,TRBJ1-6,SVSDTYNSPLH
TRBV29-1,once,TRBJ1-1,SVDAGFPNTEAF
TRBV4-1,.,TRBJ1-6,ASRVEPSYNSPLH
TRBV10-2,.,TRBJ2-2,ASSDLWTGSTGELF
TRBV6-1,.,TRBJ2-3,ASSGRAGGSTDTQY
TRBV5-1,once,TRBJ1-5,ASSLAPSSNQPQH
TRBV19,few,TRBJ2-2,ASSIVGGAGELF
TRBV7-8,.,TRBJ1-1,ASSLLHMNTEAF
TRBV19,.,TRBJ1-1,ASSIKTLRNTEAF
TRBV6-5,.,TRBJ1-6,ASKDSNSPLH
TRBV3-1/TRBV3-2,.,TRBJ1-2,ASSQITGQAYHYGYT
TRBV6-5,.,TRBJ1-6,ASCKTRGASPLH
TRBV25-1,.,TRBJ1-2,ASSEYPGGGYT
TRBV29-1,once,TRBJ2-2,SVDSGGNTGELF
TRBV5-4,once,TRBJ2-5,ASSLGSGKETQY
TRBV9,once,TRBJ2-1,ASSLRTGANNEQF
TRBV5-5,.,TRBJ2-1,ASSLARDRVIREQF
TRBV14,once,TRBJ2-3,ASSQGGGAYVQY
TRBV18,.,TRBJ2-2,ASSQFAGAGELF
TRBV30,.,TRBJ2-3,AWSVGTGYYTQY
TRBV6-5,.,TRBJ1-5,ASSSDRGHQPQH
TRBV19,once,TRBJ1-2,ASSIGTGGLYGYT
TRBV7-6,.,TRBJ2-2,ASSRGGPGTGELF
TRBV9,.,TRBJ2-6,ASSFPISGANVLT
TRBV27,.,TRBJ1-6,ASSLRGIGTYNSPLH
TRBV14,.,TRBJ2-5,ASSQIGPRVKETQY
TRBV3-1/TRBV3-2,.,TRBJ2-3,ASSGTSVSTDTQY
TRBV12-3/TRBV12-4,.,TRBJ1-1,ASSLKHYTEAF
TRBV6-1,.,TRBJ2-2,ASSEAGREGIGELF
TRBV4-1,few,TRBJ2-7,ASSHPGQVSYEQY
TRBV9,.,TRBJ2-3,ASSVVGAGASSDTQY
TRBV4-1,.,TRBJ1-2,ASSLALTDISGYT
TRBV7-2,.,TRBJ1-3,ASSLAAPSGAGNTIY
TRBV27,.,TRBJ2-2,ASSAYRGSKLF
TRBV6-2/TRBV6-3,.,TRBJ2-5,ASSRTSGGPIQETQY
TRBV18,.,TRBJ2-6,ASSPTAPSGANVLT
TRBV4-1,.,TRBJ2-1,ASSQGARGSEQF
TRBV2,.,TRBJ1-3,ASREQALGNTIY
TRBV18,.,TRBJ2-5,ASSPLWGDQETQY
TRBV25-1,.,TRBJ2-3,ASSEFSGGVTDTQY